These 12 T cell receptor beta chains were sequenced from one sample in a study of T cells in narcolepsy. Repertoires were generated with immunoSEQ multiplex PCR, while TCRdb's copy carries only in-frame clones and drops some. The table lists about 34,000 clones, more than 75% of them singletons. The sequenced sample consisted of memory (CD45RA-) CD4+ T cells from blood. These receptors came from a human donor in good health.

CDR3 bases: TGTGCCAGCAGCTTGGCAGGGAACACTGAAGCTTTCTTT. Residues: CASSLAGNTEAFF. This chain links TRBV7-2 with TRBJ1-1, with D uncertain. This CDR3 has 13 amino acids. Trimming took 3 bases from V and 1 from J, leaving 6 bases between them. Germline V gene data show CDR1 as SGHTA and CDR2 as FQGNSA.

The J gene is TRBJ2-3, the V gene TRBV5-1, with 11 nucleotides matching TRBD1. V trimming: 9 bases; J trimming: 2 bases; junction bases outside the gene matches: 11. In germline, CDR1 is SGHRS, CDR2 YFSETQ. The CDR3 spans 16 residues. The CDR3 DNA reads TGCGCCACCCATTCCGGGACAGGGGGTTTCACAGATACGCAGTATTTT. Residues: CATHSGTGGFTDTQYF.

Only one count was recorded for this clone. The chain uses TRBV6-1 and TRBJ1-5; D is possibly TRBD1 (6 bases). The V gene lost 8 bases and the J gene lost 5 bases, with 10 bases spanning the gap. CDR3 size: 12 residues. Germline assignment: CDR1 MNHNS and CDR2 SASEGT. In DNA, the CDR3 is TGTGCCAGCGACAGGAAGGATCAGCCCCAGCATTTT. It codes for CASDRKDQPQHF.

The chain uses TRBV19 and TRBJ2-5, with 7 bases identical to TRBD1. CDR3 size: 14 residues. V dropped 6 bases and J dropped 2; count of bases not matched to a gene: 6. The germline gives CDR1 LNHDA, CDR2 SQIVND (reference sequence). CDR3 sequence: CASRPTGSQETQYF. For the CDR3, the DNA is TGTGCCAGTAGACCGACAGGGTCTCAAGAGACCCAGTACTTC.

This clone was detected only once. This chain connects TRBV7-2 to TRBJ1-1; possible D gene TRBD1, 6 bases. Between the trimmed V and J ends, which lost 5 bases and 3 bases, there was a span of 16 bases. CDR3 size: 15 residues. Germline loops: CDR1 SGHTA, CDR2 FQGNSA. CDR3 DNA: TGTGCCAGCAGCGACCAGCGGGGGGCATACACTGAAGCTTTCTTT. Its protein is CASSDQRGAYTEAFF.

Here the CDR3 reads CASSIPPGLAGRKETQYF. DNA for the CDR3: TGTGCCAGTAGTATACCCCCAGGACTAGCGGGAAGAAAAGAGACCCAGTACTTC. The chain employs TRBV19 and TRBJ2-5; 12 bases are shared with TRBD2. Germline-derived CDR1 and CDR2 are LNHDA and SQIVND (reference sequence). Trimming at V came to 2 bases and at J to 3 bases, leaving 10 bases not matched to a gene. This CDR3 comprises 18 residues.

The rearrangement uses TRBV10-3 and TRBJ2-7; TRBD1 agrees at 12 bases. J lost 4 bases, V lost 7 bases, and 5 bases had no gene match. The germline V gene has CDR1 ENHRY and CDR2 SYGVKD. CDR3 size: 14 residues. The CDR3 DNA is TGTGCCATCAACCCGGGACAGGGGGCTTACGAGCAGTACTTC. It is translated as CAINPGQGAYEQYF.

The chain carries TRBV7-8 and TRBJ1-5; the D is unclear. The V end was cut by 5 bases, the J end by 0 bases, with 17 bases between. This CDR3 comprises 17 residues. Germline V gene data show CDR1 as SGHVS and CDR2 as FQNEAQ. In nucleotides, the CDR3 is TGTGCCAGCAGCCCCGCCCGGCGACTGAATAGCAATCAGCCCCAGCATTTT. Its protein is CASSPARRLNSNQPQHF.

This rearrangement joins TRBV11-2 to TRBJ1-6; D is unresolved. The CDR3 length is 12 residues. Germline V lookup: CDR1 SGHAT, CDR2 FQNNGV. V shed 1 base and J shed 18 bases, with 13 bases lying between them. The CDR3 reads CASSLGRMWPHF. Written as DNA, the CDR3 is TGTGCCAGCAGCTTAGGGCGGATGTGGCCCCACTTT.

There are a few counts of this clone. The chain couples TRBV5-1 to TRBJ2-3; TRBD2 agrees at 8 bases. The germline V gene has CDR1 SGHRS and CDR2 YFSETQ. There are 14 residues in the CDR3. Trimming cost V 5 bases and J 0 bases; bases outside gene matches: 2. Here the CDR3 DNA reads TGCGCCAGCAGTAGCGGGGTTAGCACAGATACGCAGTATTTT. Encoded protein: CASSSGVSTDTQYF.

The chain joins TRBV30 to TRBJ2-3; the D call may be TRBD1 or TRBD2 (6 bases each). The CDR3 sequence is 15 residues long. Germline lookup yields CDR1 GTSNPN and CDR2 SVGIG (reference sequence). V was shortened by 4 bases and J by 0 bases, with 14 bases between the two germline ends. CDR3 sequence: CAWTLGGSSTDTQYF. For the CDR3, the DNA is TGTGCCTGGACTTTAGGGGGGTCTAGCACAGATACGCAGTATTTT. Full variable domain (rest looked up from reference TRBV30 and TRBJ2-3): SQTIHQWPATLVQPVGSPLSLECTVEGTSNPNLYWYRQAAGRGLQLLFYSVGIGQISSEVPQNLSASRPQDRQFILSSKKLLLSDSGFYLCAWTLGGSSTDTQYFGPGTRLTVL.

There are a few counts of this clone. This chain uses TRBV18 with TRBJ2-5; 8 bases are shared with TRBD1. CDR1 is KGHSH and CDR2 is LQKENI in the germline V gene. With 0 bases clipped from V and 5 bases from J, the junction kept 8 bases outside the gene matches. The CDR3 runs 16 residues. CDR3 region: CASSPPGTGSMETQYF. In DNA form, the CDR3 reads TGTGCCAGCTCACCACCTGGGACAGGATCGATGGAGACCCAGTACTTC.